This TCR beta chain was recovered during a study of immune evolution from preneoplasia to lung adenocarcinoma. This clone qualifies as large (0.1 to 1%). Its antigen is still unknown. The same CDR3 can be traced to other DNA sequences in this sample. The repertoire was sequenced with immunoSEQ multiplex PCR; TCRdb's copy has only in-frame clones and lacks some. The sample shows 5,000 to 6,000 clones, about 73% of them seen only once. Two lung cancer pathologists independently confirmed each histologic diagnosis. Macro-dissection enriched premalignant or tumor cells before nucleic acid extraction. Points from the study as a whole: Later-stage lesions appeared to have more T cells, more diversity, less clonality.

The source of this sequence is a person aged 55-80 years with lung adenocarcinoma. The sample was FFPE lung adenocarcinoma in situ tissue.

CDR3 sequence: CATRGGGDSQPQHF. The DNA of the CDR3 is TGTGCCACCAGGGGAGGGGGGGACAGTCAGCCCCAGCATTTT. V gene TRBV6-5 combines with J gene TRBJ1-5; 7 bases map to TRBD1. V lost 10 bases to trimming and J lost 6 bases; unmatched junction nucleotides: 12. Per the germline V gene, CDR1 is MNHEY and CDR2 is SVGAGI. The CDR3 has 14 amino acids.